In this sample, the clone carrying this T cell receptor (beta chain) turned up many times. Antigen specificity is unknown. The data belong to a study of molecular identifiers for immune sequencing clone quantification. Whole-study context: Five portions were made in replicates from RNA of 20,000 or 100,000 naive CD8 cells, and four underwent sequencing. Whole-study results and caveats: Clones of above 20 RNA copies carried over 97% of effector molecules; in naive cells they carried under 1%.

Sorting defined naive CD8 T cells as CD8+CD4-CCR7+CD45RA+. The CDR3 has 16 residues. Trimming at V came to 6 bases and at J to 0 bases, leaving 7 bases not matched to a gene. CDR1 and CDR2 from the germline V gene are MNHEY and SVGAGI. Previously described methods and listed TCR primers were employed for the bulk TCR libraries. MiXCR was run by TCRdb on the PCR reads, yielding one entry per CDR3 protein. The profile shows roughly 320,000 distinct CDR3 sequences, roughly a quarter of them singletons. V is TRBV6-5 and J is TRBJ2-1; TRBD1 aligns across 8 bases. This sequence originates from a human donor in good health. Some libraries in this study had Jurkat cell RNA spiked in. Specimen: naive CD8+ T cells from blood, with Jurkat cell RNA spiked in. Subset specified: FACS-sorted CD8+CD4-CCR7+CD45RA+ naive T cells. CDR3 sequence reads: CASSVHRGSSYNEQFF. CDR3 in DNA: TGTGCCAGCAGCGTCCACAGGGGGAGCTCCTACAATGAGCAGTTCTTC.